Below, 31 T cell receptor beta chains from the same sample are listed, as sequenced in a study of blood T cell repertoires in COVID-19. The repertoire was sequenced with immunoSEQ multiplex PCR; TCRdb's copy has only in-frame clones and lacks some. Of just over 250,000 clones listed, about nine tenths are singletons. Sequenced sample: peripheral blood. The source is a man aged 40-49 years who had recovered from COVID-19.

This sequence joins TRBV27 and TRBJ1-5; D is uncertain. Germline V gene sequence: CDR1 MNHEY, CDR2 SMNVEV (reference sequence). V was clipped by 2 bases and J by 3 bases, with 14 bases between them. The CDR3 consists of 16 residues. CDR3 residues: CASSLRYSLINQPQHF. CDR3 in DNA: TGTGCCAGCAGTTTACGGTATTCACTGATCAATCAGCCCCAGCATTTT.

This clone has just one count. This CDR3 reads CASTPLGGASYEQYF. The CDR3 nucleotides are TGCGCCAGTACCCCATTGGGGGGGGCCTCCTACGAGCAGTACTTC. V usage is TRBV5-1 and J usage is TRBJ2-7; tentatively, D is TRBD2 (7 bases). The CDR3 consists of 15 residues. V was shortened by 8 bases and J by 0 bases, with 18 bases between the two germline ends. Germline V gene data show CDR1 as SGHRS and CDR2 as YFSETQ. Supplemented by reference TRBV5-1 and TRBJ2-7, the full variable domain reads KAGVTQTPRYLIKTRGQQVTLSCSPISGHRSVSWYQQTPGQGLQFLFEYFSETQRNKGNFPGRFSGRQFSNSRSEMNVSTLELGDSALYLCASTPLGGASYEQYFGPGTRLTVT.

The chain employs TRBV19 and TRBJ1-2; no clear D gene. CDR3 length equals 13 residues. Trimming left V 5 bases short and J 0 bases short, with 7 bases between. CDR1 and CDR2 from the germline V gene are LNHDA and SQIVND (reference sequence). As DNA, the CDR3 is TGTGCCAGTAGTCTAGCCGCTAACTATGGCTACACCTTC. It translates to CASSLAANYGYTF.

The chain's CDR3 is CASSTGGAGANVLTF. The CDR3 DNA reads as TGTGCCAGTAGTACGGGGGGCGCTGGGGCCAACGTCCTGACTTTC. The chain has TRBV19 and TRBJ2-6; TRBD2 might be the D (7 bases). Germline V gene sequence: CDR1 LNHDA, CDR2 SQIVND (reference sequence). Trimming cost V 4 bases and J 2 bases, with 9 bases left between them. CDR3 size: 15 residues.

V and J are TRBV7-3 and TRBJ2-7, with 9 nucleotides matching TRBD2. V was pared by 2 bases and J by 9 bases, with 8 bases of the junction left unmatched. The CDR3 is 14 residues long. Germline assignment: CDR1 SGHTA and CDR2 FQGTGA. The CDR3 coding sequence is TGTGCCAGCAGCTTACAAGCTAGCGGGGTCCCGCAGTACTTC. Its translation is CASSLQASGVPQYF.

V and J are TRBV29-1 and TRBJ2-2; no firm D call. CDR3 size: 14 residues. The germline gives CDR1 SQVTM, CDR2 ANQGSEA. V was trimmed by 6 bases and J by 2 bases, leaving 13 bases between them. The CDR3 is CSVLVNVNTGELFF. The CDR3 DNA is TGCAGCGTCCTCGTTAATGTTAACACCGGGGAGCTGTTTTTT.

The V and J genes are TRBV6-5 and TRBJ1-2; D is unclear. V lost 0 bases to trimming and J lost 8 bases, with 19 bases between them. The CDR3 is made up of 16 amino acids. Germline lookup yields CDR1 MNHEY and CDR2 SVGAGI. The CDR3 loop reads CASSYSNFGLRVGYTF. The CDR3, as DNA: TGTGCCAGCAGTTACTCGAACTTCGGCCTCCGGGTCGGCTACACCTTC.

The rearrangement uses TRBV9 and TRBJ2-5; 11 nucleotides align to TRBD2. The junction had 9 bases not matched to a gene; V was cut back by 4 bases and J by 4 bases. Germline lookup yields CDR1 SGDLS and CDR2 YYNGEE. This CDR3 has 16 residues. CDR3 sequence (DNA): TGTGCCAGCAGCAGGAGAGGTACTAGCGGGGGAGAGACCCAGTACTTC. Its protein is CASSRRGTSGGETQYF.

This clone was found a few times. The chain joins TRBV6-2 or TRBV6-3 to TRBJ2-1; D unresolved. Germline CDR1 is MNHEY and CDR2 is SVGEGT. CDR3 length equals 16 residues. V was cut by 5 bases and J by 3 bases, with 17 bases left in between. The CDR3 loop reads CASSLERGVLYNEQFF. CDR3 DNA sequence: TGTGCCAGCAGTCTCGAGCGTGGAGTCCTCTACAATGAGCAGTTCTTC.

This clone was observed a single time. V gene TRBV3-1 (or the pseudogene TRBV3-2) combines with J gene TRBJ2-7, with D tentatively TRBD1 (7 bases). V shed 0 bases and J shed 1 base, with 22 bases lying between them. CDR3 size: 19 residues. Germline CDR1 reads LGHDT; CDR2 reads YNNKEL (reference sequence). The CDR3 DNA reads TGTGCCAGCAGCCAAGATAAGGAGGGGTCGGGGACAGCGTCCTACGAGCAGTACTTC. It encodes CASSQDKEGSGTASYEQYF.

The chain recombines TRBV19 with TRBJ1-5, with 8 nucleotides matching TRBD1. CDR1 LNHDA and CDR2 SQIVND come from the germline V gene (reference sequence). The CDR3 extends over 14 amino acids. The junction had 3 bases not matched to a gene; V was cut back by 6 bases and J by 2 bases. CDR3 DNA sequence: TGTGCCAGTAGAATGACAGGGGGCAATCAGCCCCAGCATTTT. Amino acids: CASRMTGGNQPQHF.

This clone was recorded once. The J gene is TRBJ1-5, the V gene TRBV27; TRBD1 matches at 7 bases. Unmatched junction bases numbered 16, after V lost 6 bases and J lost 2 bases. CDR1 and CDR2 (germline): MNHEY, SMNVEV (reference sequence). The CDR3 length is 18 residues. The CDR3 loop reads CASSLAGGFGGGNQPQHF. CDR3 coding DNA: TGTGCCAGCAGCCTCGCAGGGGGATTCGGAGGCGGCAATCAGCCCCAGCATTTT.

The chain is built from TRBV4-1 and TRBJ2-3; perhaps TRBD2 as D (5 bases). Germline CDR1 reads MGHRA; CDR2 reads YSYEKL. CDR3 length equals 17 residues. The V and J ends lost 0 bases and 3 bases respectively, with 16 bases between them. The CDR3: CASSQDIRGFSTDTQYF. The CDR3 DNA sequence: TGCGCCAGCAGCCAAGATATTCGGGGTTTCAGTACAGATACGCAGTATTTT.

The chain employs TRBV10-3 and TRBJ2-1, with D perhaps matching TRBD1 (7 bases). V lost 8 bases and J lost 5, with 13 bases in between. CDR3 length: 13 amino acids. Germline CDR1 reads ENHRY; CDR2 reads SYGVKD. In nucleotides, the CDR3 is TGTGCCATCTGGAGGGGGCCAAACAATGAGCAGTTCTTC. This codes for CAIWRGPNNEQFF.

V and J are TRBV6-6 and TRBJ2-2; 10 bases line up with TRBD2. From germline, CDR1 is MNHNY and CDR2 SVGAGI (reference sequence). CDR3 size: 18 residues. After removal of 5 bases from V and 4 bases from J, the junction contained 13 bases not matched to a gene. The CDR3 coding sequence is TGTGCCAGCAGTCGTGGCCGGAGCGGGGGGGCGAGCACCGGGGAGCTGTTTTTT. Translated: CASSRGRSGGASTGELFF.

By sample share, this clone is large. V is TRBV12-3 or TRBV12-4 and J is TRBJ1-5; no clear D gene. The CDR3 contains 13 residues. V dropped 3 bases and J dropped 0 bases, with 3 bases sitting between them. The CDR3 sequence: CASSLYSNQPQHF. In nucleotides, the CDR3 is TGTGCCAGCAGTTTGTATAGCAATCAGCCCCAGCATTTT.

The V call is TRBV7-2, the J call TRBJ1-2; the D gene is possibly TRBD1 (5 bases). The CDR3 loop spans 15 amino acids. V gave up 4 bases and J gave up 8 bases, with 20 bases separating them. Germline assignment: CDR1 SGHTA and CDR2 FQGNSA. The CDR3 DNA sequence: TGTGCCAGCAGCTCCACCGGGATGGGGGGTGGGGGCTACACCTTC. Translated, it gives CASSSTGMGGGGYTF.

CDR3 region: CASSAGTVPGELFF. The DNA for the CDR3 is TGTGCCAGTAGTGCCGGGACAGTTCCCGGGGAGCTGTTTTTT. This rearrangement joins TRBV19 to TRBJ2-2, with 7 positions matching TRBD1. CDR1 and CDR2 (germline): LNHDA, SQIVND (reference sequence). Trimming cost V 5 bases and J 6 bases; bases outside gene matches: 6. The CDR3 covers 14 residues. Using reference TRBV19 and TRBJ2-2 for the parts outside the CDR3, the full variable domain is DGGITQSPKYLFRKEGQNVTLSCEQNLNHDAMYWYRQDPGQGLRLIYYSQIVNDFQKGDIAEGYSVSREKKESFPLTVTSAQKNPTAFYLCASSAGTVPGELFFGEGSRLTVL.

This clone has only one observation. The rearrangement uses TRBV5-1 and TRBJ1-3; TRBD1 might be the D (6 bases). Between the trimmed V and J ends, which lost 4 bases and 0 bases, there was a span of 8 bases. The CDR3 extends over 14 amino acids. Germline lookup yields CDR1 SGHRS and CDR2 YFSETQ. The CDR3 region has the DNA TGCGCCAGCAGCCGGACAGCCTCTGGAAACACCATATATTTT. Encoded protein: CASSRTASGNTIYF.

This clone was picked up one time. V and J are TRBV5-1 and TRBJ2-3; D is uncertain. Germline-derived CDR1 and CDR2 are SGHRS and YFSETQ. V shed 0 bases and J shed 0 bases, with 8 bases lying between them. This CDR3 is built from 15 residues. The CDR3 DNA sequence: TGCGCCAGCAGCTTGGCTAGTACTAGCACAGATACGCAGTATTTT. As protein: CASSLASTSTDTQYF. The full variable domain, its missing parts supplied by reference TRBV5-1 and TRBJ2-3, is KAGVTQTPRYLIKTRGQQVTLSCSPISGHRSVSWYQQTPGQGLQFLFEYFSETQRNKGNFPGRFSGRQFSNSRSEMNVSTLELGDSALYLCASSLASTSTDTQYFGPGTRLTVL.

The CDR3: CASSLGTDRRGNEQFF. The CDR3 region has the DNA TGTGCCAGCAGCTTAGGGACCGATAGACGCGGGAATGAGCAGTTCTTC. The chain uses TRBV11-2 and TRBJ2-1; a weak D match, TRBD2 (5 bases). CDR1 is SGHAT, CDR2 FQNNGV, per germline. The ends were cut back, 1 base at V and 7 bases at J, with 17 bases in the middle. The CDR3 contains 16 residues.

In this sample, this clone turned up once. The CDR3 loop reads CASSPKSSGRIFYEQYF. The CDR3 nucleotides are TGTGCCAGCAGCCCAAAGTCTAGCGGGAGGATATTCTACGAGCAGTACTTC. J is TRBJ2-7 and V is TRBV7-9; TRBD2 aligns across 11 bases. CDR1 and CDR2 from the germline V gene are SEHNR and FQNEAQ (reference sequence). V lost 5 bases, J lost 3 bases, and 12 bases stayed unmatched. This CDR3 has 17 residues.

This clone was counted only a few times. The rearrangement joins TRBV5-1 to TRBJ2-5, with D unclear. Between the trimmed V and J ends, which lost 1 base and 1 base, there was a span of 8 bases. This CDR3 has 14 residues. Germline values: CDR1 SGHRS, CDR2 YFSETQ. The CDR3 reads CASSLLQLQETQYF. CDR3 sequence (DNA): TGCGCCAGCAGCTTGCTACAGCTCCAAGAGACCCAGTACTTC.

Of note for this clone: Other DNA sequences in this specimen translate into the identical CDR3. V is TRBV14 and J is TRBJ1-1; 7 bases map to TRBD1. V lost 5 bases and J lost 1; bases outside the gene matches: 7. This CDR3 spans 15 amino acids. Germline V gives CDR1 SGHDN, CDR2 FVKESK. The CDR3 sequence is CASSIRTGRNTEAFF. CDR3 in DNA: TGTGCCAGCAGCATACGGACAGGACGGAACACTGAAGCTTTCTTT.

The chain couples TRBV11-3 to TRBJ1-5, with D possibly being TRBD1 (5 bases). The V gene lost 1 base and the J gene lost 9 bases, with 13 bases spanning the gap. The CDR3 totals 14 residues. Germline CDR1 and CDR2: SGHNT and YENEEA. The CDR3 region has the DNA TGTGCCAGCAGCTTAGTCCAGGGCTCGGGGCCCCAGCATTTT. As protein: CASSLVQGSGPQHF.

This clone was picked up one time. The gene calls are TRBV7-2 and TRBJ1-5; no definite D call. Trimming left V 5 bases short and J 5 bases short, with 16 bases between. The V gene's germline CDR1 is SGHTA and CDR2 FQGNSA. This CDR3 is built from 15 residues. CDR3 sequence reads: CASSEEPGVYQPQHF. The DNA for the CDR3 is TGTGCCAGCAGCGAAGAGCCGGGAGTATATCAGCCCCAGCATTTT.

The V call is TRBV19, the J call TRBJ2-2; 8 nucleotides align to TRBD1. The CDR3 length is 19 residues. Germline V CDR1 and CDR2: LNHDA, SQIVND (reference sequence). V was pared by 1 base and J by 4 bases, with 14 bases of the junction left unmatched. CDR3 protein: CASSIGGQGTSVGTGELFF. Here the CDR3 DNA reads TGTGCCAGTAGTATAGGAGGACAGGGTACTTCGGTGGGCACCGGGGAGCTGTTTTTT. Combining the CDR3 with reference TRBV19 and TRBJ2-2 gives the whole variable domain DGGITQSPKYLFRKEGQNVTLSCEQNLNHDAMYWYRQDPGQGLRLIYYSQIVNDFQKGDIAEGYSVSREKKESFPLTVTSAQKNPTAFYLCASSIGGQGTSVGTGELFFGEGSRLTVL.

V is TRBV5-1 and J is TRBJ2-7; 8 bases fit TRBD2. The germline gives CDR1 SGHRS, CDR2 YFSETQ. The CDR3 is 16 residues long. V was pared by 4 bases and J by 3 bases, with 12 bases of the junction left unmatched. The CDR3 sequence is CASSPRGAGVSYEQYF. Here the CDR3 DNA reads TGCGCCAGCAGCCCGAGGGGAGCGGGGGTCAGCTACGAGCAGTACTTC.

The chain carries TRBV10-3 and TRBJ2-1; TRBD2 aligns across 12 bases. V gave up 3 bases and J gave up 14 bases; unmatched junction bases: 14. In germline, CDR1 is ENHRY, CDR2 SYGVKD. The CDR3 has 16 residues. The CDR3 sequence is CAISDSLAGGFSRKFF. In nucleotides, the CDR3 is TGTGCCATCAGTGATTCACTAGCGGGGGGTTTCTCCAGGAAGTTCTTC.

This chain uses TRBV2 with TRBJ2-5; possible D gene TRBD2, 5 bases. The V end lost 8 bases, the J end lost 5 bases, and 21 bases lay between the germline ends. Germline lookup yields CDR1 SNHLY and CDR2 FYNNEI. This CDR3 comprises 15 residues. This chain's CDR3 is CASLSSRGRIETQYF. Here the CDR3 DNA reads TGTGCCAGCCTAAGTTCACGGGGTAGGATCGAGACCCAGTACTTC. Combining the CDR3 with reference TRBV2 and TRBJ2-5 gives the whole variable domain EPEVTQTPSHQVTQMGQEVILRCVPISNHLYFYWYRQILGQKVEFLVSFYNNEISEKSEIFDDQFSVERPDGSNFTLKIRSTKLEDSAMYFCASLSSRGRIETQYFGPGTRLLVL.

This clone was observed a single time. The chain combines TRBV27 with TRBJ2-1, with D unresolved. The V gene's germline CDR1 is MNHEY and CDR2 SMNVEV (reference sequence). Trimming removed 3 bases from V and 0 bases from J, with 9 bases in between. CDR3 length: 15 amino acids. The CDR3 nucleotides are TGTGCCAGCAGTTTCGCGGCCAGCTCCTACAATGAGCAGTTCTTC. Protein sequence: CASSFAASSYNEQFF.